This T cell receptor beta chain was observed in a study of blood T cell repertoires in COVID-19 (dated by TCRdb to about 2020). Notes on the research overall: Samples covering the acute and convalescent phases of COVID-19 were provided by collaborators in the United States, Italy and Spain. The material from the prospective study consisted of cDNA or gDNA derived from T cells, B-cell-depleted T cells, or PBMCs. The dataset comprised deeply sampled blood TCRbeta repertoires from subjects exposed to, actively infected with, or recovered from COVID-19. The repertoires were made available in a free public database intended to serve as a resource for research on the immune response to SARS-CoV-2. The samples were drawn from two sources: the first 160 participants of the ongoing ImmuneRACE study, and 1,000 to 1,500 subjects contributed by 6 global collaborators. Sample metadata almost always included a de-identified subject ID, COVID-19 status, age in years and sex. HLA class I and class II types, where available, came from metadata supplied by the sample provider rather than from assay-based typing. General findings and caveats noted by the study authors: How much clinical and demographic metadata was included differed by source and by participant, and the metadata was provided uncurated.

Details on this clone: Its antigen is unknown. Base qualities are missing; no much larger clone stands one base away.

The immunoSEQ Assay, a bias-controlled multiplex PCR, was used to amplify TCRbeta CDR3 regions from genomic DNA. The authors' analysis ran thus. The number of nucleated cells in each sample was estimated from the amplification of reference gene primers within the assay. Sequence reads were collapsed and filtered to measure the absolute abundance of every unique TCRbeta CDR3 rearrangement. Productive Simpson clonality was computed per sample as the square root of Simpson's diversity index over productive rearrangements. TCRdb stores this immuneACCESS table with in-frame sequences only. Part of the clones is absent; in the studies checked, under half of the shortfall reflects unresolved V genes, and no reason is known for the rest. V, J and clone size were drawn from that table, and D and trimming were deduced from the DNA. The sample contains 40,000 to 55,000 clones, approximately 88% of them found a single time. The ten largest clones capture over 2% of the sample.

The CDR3 goes from the cysteine to the phenylalanine over 17 residues. This entry keeps only the CDR3 DNA: 51 bases, framed from base 1. According to the germline V gene, CDR1 reads WSHSY and CDR2 reads SAAADI. V and J lose 0 bases and 9 bases, and a span of 23 bases separates them. The collaborating institutions used their own protocols to collect whole blood in K2EDTA tubes. Collaborator samples were shipped for TCRbeta analysis as frozen whole blood, isolated PBMCs, or DNA extracted from either sample type. This sequence was found in a human donor in a cohort sampled during active COVID-19. The sample taken for sequencing was peripheral blood. The chain joins TRBV10-2 to TRBJ1-1, and possibly TRBD1, on 6 matching bases. The CDR3 in this case is CASSESVDSRHQLKAFF. The DNA reads as follows: TGCGCCAGCAGTGAGTCTGTGGACAGCCGCCATCAACTAAAAGCTTTCTTT.